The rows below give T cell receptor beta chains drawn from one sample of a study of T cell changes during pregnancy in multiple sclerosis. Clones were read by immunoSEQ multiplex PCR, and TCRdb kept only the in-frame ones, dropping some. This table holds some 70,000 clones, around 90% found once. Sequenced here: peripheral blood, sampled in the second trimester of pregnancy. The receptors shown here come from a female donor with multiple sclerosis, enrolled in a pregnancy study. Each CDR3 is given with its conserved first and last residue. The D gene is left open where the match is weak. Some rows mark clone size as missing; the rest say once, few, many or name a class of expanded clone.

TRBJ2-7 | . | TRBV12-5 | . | CASGFQDTSYEQYF | TGTGCTAGTGGTTTCCAGGATACCTCCTACGAGCAGTACTTC
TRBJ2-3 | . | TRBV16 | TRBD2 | CASSQFSRGATDTQYF | TGTGCCAGCAGCCAATTTTCGCGGGGGGCAACAGATACGCAGTATTTT
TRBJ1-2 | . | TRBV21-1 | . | CASSKGATRGGANYGYTF | TGTGCCAGCAGCAAAGGGGCTACGCGAGGGGGCGCTAACTATGGCTACACCTTC
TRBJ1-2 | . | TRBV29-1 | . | CSVRGGGEFSNYGYTF | TGCAGCGTCCGAGGAGGAGGCGAGTTTTCCAACTATGGCTACACCTTC
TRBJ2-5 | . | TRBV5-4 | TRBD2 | CASSGMIAGGQETQYF | TGTGCCAGCAGCGGGATGATAGCGGGGGGGCAAGAGACCCAGTACTTC
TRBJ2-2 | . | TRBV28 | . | CASSLIQEARTGELFF | TGTGCCAGCAGTTTGATTCAGGAGGCCAGGACCGGGGAGCTGTTTTTT
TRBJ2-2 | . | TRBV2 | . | CASSVLGVQNTGELFF | TGTGCCAGCAGCGTACTTGGTGTCCAAAACACCGGGGAGCTGTTTTTT
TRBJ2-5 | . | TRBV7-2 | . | CASSRSTGYETQYF | TGTGCCAGCAGCAGATCGACGGGATACGAGACCCAGTACTTC
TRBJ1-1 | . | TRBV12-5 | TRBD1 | CASGNRQGMDTEAFF | TGTGCTAGTGGTAATAGACAGGGGATGGACACTGAAGCTTTCTTT
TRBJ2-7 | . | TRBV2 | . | CASSDGQSSYEQYF | TGTGCCAGCAGCGACGGACAGAGCTCCTACGAGCAGTACTTC
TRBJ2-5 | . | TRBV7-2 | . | CASSLGLGRQETQYF | TGTGCCAGCAGCTTAGGTCTAGGGAGGCAAGAGACCCAGTACTTC
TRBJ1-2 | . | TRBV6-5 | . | CASSLFYF | TGTGCCAGCAGCCTATTTTACTTC
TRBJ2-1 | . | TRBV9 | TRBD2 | CASSARSGGAMNEQFF | TGTGCCAGCAGCGCACGTAGCGGGGGGGCCATGAATGAGCAGTTCTTC
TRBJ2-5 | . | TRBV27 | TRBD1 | CANSQIRQGAGETQYF | TGTGCCAACAGTCAAATTCGACAGGGGGCCGGGGAGACCCAGTACTTC
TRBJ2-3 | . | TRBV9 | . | CASSPTGSTDTQYF | TGTGCCAGCAGCCCCACCGGGAGCACAGATACGCAGTATTTT
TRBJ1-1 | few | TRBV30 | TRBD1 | CAWKPGQITEAFF | TGTGCCTGGAAACCGGGACAGATAACTGAAGCTTTCTTT
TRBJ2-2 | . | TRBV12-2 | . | CASRLGPARTGELFF | TGTGCAAGTCGCTTAGGTCCAGCGCGGACCGGGGAGCTGTTTTTT
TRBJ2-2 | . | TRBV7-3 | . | CASSSRRQSGELFF | TGTGCCAGCAGCTCCAGGCGACAGTCCGGGGAGCTGTTTTTT